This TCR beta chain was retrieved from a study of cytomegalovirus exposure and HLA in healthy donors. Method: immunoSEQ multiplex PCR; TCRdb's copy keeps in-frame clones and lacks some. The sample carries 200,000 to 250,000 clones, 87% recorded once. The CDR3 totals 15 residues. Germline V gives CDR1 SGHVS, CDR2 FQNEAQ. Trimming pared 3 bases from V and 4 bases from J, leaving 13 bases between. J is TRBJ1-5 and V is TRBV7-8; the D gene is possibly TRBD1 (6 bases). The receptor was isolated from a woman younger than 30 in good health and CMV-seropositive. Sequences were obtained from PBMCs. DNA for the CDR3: TGTGCCAGCAGCTTGGGCAGGGGAAAAAATCAGCCCCAGCATTTT. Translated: CASSLGRGKNQPQHF.